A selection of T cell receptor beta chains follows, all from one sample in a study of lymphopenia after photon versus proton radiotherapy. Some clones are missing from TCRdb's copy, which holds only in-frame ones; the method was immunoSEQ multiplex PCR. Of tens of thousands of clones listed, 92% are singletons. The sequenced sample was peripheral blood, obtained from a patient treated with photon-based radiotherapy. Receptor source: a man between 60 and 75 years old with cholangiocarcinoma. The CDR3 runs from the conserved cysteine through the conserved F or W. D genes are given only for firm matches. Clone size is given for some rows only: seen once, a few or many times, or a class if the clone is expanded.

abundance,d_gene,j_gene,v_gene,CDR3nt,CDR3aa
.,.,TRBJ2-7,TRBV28,TGTGCCAGCTTAAGTGCCTACGAGCAGTACTTC,CASLSAYEQYF
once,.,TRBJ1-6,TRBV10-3,TGTGCCATCAGTGACTCTCGTAGCTCCTATAATTCACCCCTCCACTTT,CAISDSRSSYNSPLHF
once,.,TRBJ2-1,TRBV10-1,TGCGCCAGCAGTGAGTCTACAGGGAGGAATGAGCAGTTCTTC,CASSESTGRNEQFF
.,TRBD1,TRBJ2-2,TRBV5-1,TGCGCCAGCAGCTTGAACAGGGGGACCGGGGAGCTGTTTTTT,CASSLNRGTGELFF
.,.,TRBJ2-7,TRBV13,TGTGCCAGCAGCTTAAGCGAGGGGGACTACGAGCAGTACTTC,CASSLSEGDYEQYF
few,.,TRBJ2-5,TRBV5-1,TGCGCCAGCAGCTTGGGAGGTCTGACAGGCAGGACGGAGACCCAGTACTTC,CASSLGGLTGRTETQYF
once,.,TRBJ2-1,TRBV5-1,TGCGCCAGCAGCTTAGGACAATACAATGAGCAGTTCTTC,CASSLGQYNEQFF
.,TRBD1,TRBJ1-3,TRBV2,TGTGCCAGCAGTCGACAGGGGAGCCGAAACACCATATATTTT,CASSRQGSRNTIYF
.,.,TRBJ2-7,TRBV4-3,TGCGCCAGCAGCCAGGTACAGGGCTACGAGCAGTACTTC,CASSQVQGYEQYF
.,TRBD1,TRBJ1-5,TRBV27,TGTGCCAGCAGTACGGGTGGACAGGGGGTAGAATGGCCCCAGCATTTT,CASSTGGQGVEWPQHF
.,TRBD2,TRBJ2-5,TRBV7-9,TGTGCCAGCAGCTTAGGACTAGCGGGAGTCCAAGAGACCCAGTACTTC,CASSLGLAGVQETQYF
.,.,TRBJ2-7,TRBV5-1,TGCGCCAGCAGTTCTGAATCTCTCTACGAGCAGTACTTC,CASSSESLYEQYF
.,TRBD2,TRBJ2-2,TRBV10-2,TGCGCCAGCAGGGGGGGACTAGCGGGAGCGATCGGGGAGCTGTTTTTT,CASRGGLAGAIGELFF
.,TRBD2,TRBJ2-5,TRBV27,TGTGCCAGCAGTTTTTTAAACCCCTTTCTAGCGGGGCAAGAGACCCAGTACTTC,CASSFLNPFLAGQETQYF
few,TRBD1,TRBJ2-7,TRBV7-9,TGTGCCAGCAGCCTCAACAGGGGATCCTACGAGCAGTACTTC,CASSLNRGSYEQYF
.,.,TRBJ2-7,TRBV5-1,TGCGCCAGCAGCTGGGACGTGAGCTCCTACGAGCAGTACTTC,CASSWDVSSYEQYF
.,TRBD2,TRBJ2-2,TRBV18,TGTGCCAGCTCACCGACTAGCGGAGTGAACACCGGGGAGCTGTTTTTT,CASSPTSGVNTGELFF
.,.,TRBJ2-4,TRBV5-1,TGCGCCAGCAGCTTAAATATGATAAGAACACCAGCCGCCAAAAACATTCAGTACTTC,CASSLNMIRTPAAKNIQYF
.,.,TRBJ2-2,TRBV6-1,TGTGCCAGCAGTGAAAACAGGGAAATCACCGGGGAGCTGTTTTTT,CASSENREITGELFF
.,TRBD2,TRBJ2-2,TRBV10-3,TGTGCCATCAGTGAAAGTCTAGCGGGAGGGCCCTCGGCCGGGGAGCTGTTTTTT,CAISESLAGGPSAGELFF
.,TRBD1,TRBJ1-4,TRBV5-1,TGCGCCAGCAGCTTGAACCCCTGGACGGCAGGGGGTACTGAAAAACTGTTTTTT,CASSLNPWTAGGTEKLFF
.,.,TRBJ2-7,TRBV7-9,TGTGCCAGCAGCTTAAATATGGGGCGCGGCGAGCAGTACTTC,CASSLNMGRGEQYF
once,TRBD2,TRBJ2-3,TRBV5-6,TGTGCCAGCAGCGTACCGGGACTAGCGTCAGATACGCAGTATTTT,CASSVPGLASDTQYF
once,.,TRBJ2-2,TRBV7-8,TGTGCCAGCAGGCGCACTTTAGGCACCGGGGAGCTGTTTTTT,CASRRTLGTGELFF
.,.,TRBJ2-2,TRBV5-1,TGCGCCAGCAGCTTGGACCAGAACACCGGGGAGCTGTTTTTT,CASSLDQNTGELFF
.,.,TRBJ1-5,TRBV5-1,TGCGCCAGCAGCTTGGTAGGGGGCAATCAGCCCCAGCATTTT,CASSLVGGNQPQHF
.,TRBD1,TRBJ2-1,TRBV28,TGTGCCAGCAGGGTGTCCCGGGACAGGCCAAGAAGGTTCTTC,CASRVSRDRPRRFF
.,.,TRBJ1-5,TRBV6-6,TGTGCCAGCAGTTCAAATTTAGGAAGGGGTCAGCCCCAGCATTTT,CASSSNLGRGQPQHF
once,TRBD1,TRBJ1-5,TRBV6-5,TGTGCCAGCAGTTACCGGGCAGGGGGTCAGCCCCAGCATTTT,CASSYRAGGQPQHF
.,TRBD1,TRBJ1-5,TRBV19,TGTGCCAGTAGTCCTCGGGACAGCTATCAGCCCCAGCATTTT,CASSPRDSYQPQHF
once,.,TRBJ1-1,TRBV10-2,TGCGCCAGCAGTGATGGGGGGCCCAAGAACACTGAAGCTTTCTTT,CASSDGGPKNTEAFF
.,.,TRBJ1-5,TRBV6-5,TGTGCCAGCAGTTATAATAGCAATCAGCCCCAGCATTTT,CASSYNSNQPQHF
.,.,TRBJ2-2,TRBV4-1,TGCGCCAGCAACGAAATTATGAACACCGGGGAGCTGTTTTTT,CASNEIMNTGELFF